This T cell receptor beta chain emerged from a study of OX40 agonist ivuxolimab in advanced cancers. Study overall: Partial responses were recorded for three patients, including one with hepatocellular carcinoma and two with cutaneous melanoma. General observations from the study: Low levels of normalized T-cell clonal expansion also appeared in some nonresponders. There was clonal expansion of CD4+ and CD8+ blood T cells by week 6 at 0.1 to 3.0 mg/kg.

Profiling relied on immunoSEQ multiplex PCR, and the TCRdb table lists in-frame clones only, not all of them. In the table there are tens of thousands of clones, around 91% of which are singletons. A remark on this clone: Its specificity is unknown.

Collection of blood occurred at baseline, at cycle 4 day 1, and at cycle 7 day 1. J gave up 0 bases and V 4 bases, and 3 bases lay outside the gene matches. The CDR3 loop spans 15 amino acids. Germline V gives CDR1 SGHRS, CDR2 YFSETQ. Sample: CD4+ or CD8+ T cells sorted from blood, taken in a trial of the OX40 agonist ivuxolimab. The rearrangement links TRBV5-1 to TRBJ2-2, with 7 bases that match TRBD2. This clonotype was obtained from an adult with an advanced solid tumor such as melanoma, head and neck, liver or kidney cancer. The CDR3 DNA sequence: TGCGCCAGCAGCGAAACTAGCGCGAACACCGGGGAGCTGTTTTTT. This sequence encodes CASSETSANTGELFF.